The 3 T cell receptor beta chains presented below share a single source sample, sequenced in a study of early T cells in non-severe SARS-CoV-2 infection (dated by TCRdb to the early 2020s). The method was 5' RACE. Sequencing used a NextSeq 500. The public reads were reanalyzed by TCRdb: fastp trimming at Q25, MiXCR alignment, in-frame beta chains only. Identical CDR3 proteins give one entry, which carries the most common genes and DNA. Across this sample there are 75,000 to 100,000 distinct CDR3 sequences, with roughly 14% seen only once. The biggest ten clones account for just under 0.6% of the sample. The sequenced sample was whole blood. The source is an adult who was a healthcare worker with PCR-confirmed SARS-CoV-2 infection or an uninfected control (not recorded which).

The chain has TRBV30 and TRBJ1-1; 10 bases fit TRBD1. CDR1 is GTSNPN and CDR2 is SVGIG in the germline V gene (reference sequence). The V segment lost 5 bases and the J segment 0 bases; nucleotides outside the gene matches: 6. This CDR3 spans 15 amino acids. CDR3 nucleotide sequence: TGTGCCTGGGGGACAGGGGTAGTGGTGAACACTGAAGCTTTCTTT. This codes for CAWGTGVVVNTEAFF.

J is TRBJ1-1 and V is TRBV7-8; D is uncertain. The CDR3 has 13 amino acids. Trimming pared 3 bases from V and 5 bases from J, leaving 10 bases between. CDR1 SGHVS and CDR2 FQNEAQ come from the germline V gene. CDR3 DNA: TGTGCCAGCAGCTTTAGCAAGTCGACTGAAGCTTTCTTT. This encodes CASSFSKSTEAFF.

The V call is TRBV20-1, the J call TRBJ2-3; D is unclear. The CDR3 loop spans 13 amino acids. Trimming shortened V by 1 base and J by 2 bases, and 7 bases separated the two germline ends. Germline V CDR1 and CDR2: DFQATT, SNEGSKA (reference sequence). The CDR3 bases are TGCAGTGCTAGAGCCGGATTCACAGATACGCAGTATTTT. Its translation: CSARAGFTDTQYF.